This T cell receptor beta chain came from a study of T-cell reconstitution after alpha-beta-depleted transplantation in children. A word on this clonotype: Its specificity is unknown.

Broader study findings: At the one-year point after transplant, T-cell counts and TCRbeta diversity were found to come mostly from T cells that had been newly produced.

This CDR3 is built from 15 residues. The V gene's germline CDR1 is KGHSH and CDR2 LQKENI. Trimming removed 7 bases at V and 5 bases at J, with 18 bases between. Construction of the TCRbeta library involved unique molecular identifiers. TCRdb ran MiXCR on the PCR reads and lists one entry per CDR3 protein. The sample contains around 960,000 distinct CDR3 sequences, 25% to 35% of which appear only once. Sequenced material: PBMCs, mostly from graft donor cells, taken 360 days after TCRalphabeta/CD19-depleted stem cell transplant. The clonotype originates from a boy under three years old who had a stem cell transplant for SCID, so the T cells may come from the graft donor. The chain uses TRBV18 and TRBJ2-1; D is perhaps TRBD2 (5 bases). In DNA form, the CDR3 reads TGTGCCAGCTATCAAGCGGTTAAGCCTCACAATGAGCAGTTCTTC. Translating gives CASYQAVKPHNEQFF.